This T cell receptor beta chain appears in the sequencing data of a study of identical twins. This clonotype was observed a few times. Antigen specificity is unknown. In germline, CDR1 is DFQATT, CDR2 SNEGSKA (reference sequence). CDR3 length: 15 residues. V was pared by 4 bases and J by 2 bases, with 6 bases of the junction left unmatched. Healthy Caucasian donors formed the entire cohort. Notes on the study in general: Beta out-of-frame sequences showed weaker excess sharing between twins.

In TCRdb, the 5' RACE reads were re-called with MiXCR into one record per CDR3 protein. The table lists hundreds of thousands of distinct CDR3 sequences, 21% of them singletons. The same specimen was also included in a second study, on T cells expressing NK-cell markers.

The clonotype was recovered from a woman aged 18-35 years in good health. This rearrangement joins TRBV20-1 to TRBJ2-3; 10 positions agree with TRBD2. Sequenced: PBMCs. The CDR3 sequence: CSATPSGGYTDTQYF. CDR3 nucleotide sequence: TGCAGTGCTACCCCTAGCGGGGGATACACAGATACGCAGTATTTT.